The T cell receptor beta chain under discussion was sequenced for a study of shared clonotypes between healthy human individuals. Turning to the study itself: Per donor, CD8 memory used one plate, CD8 naive used two, CD4 memory used three and CD4 naive used three.

Sequenced by immunoSEQ multiplex PCR; TCRdb stores in-frame clones only, minus some. The sample contains roughly 1.4 million clones, approximately 98.5% of which appear only once. A CD45RA+ naive subset and a CD45RA-negative memory subset were split from CD4+ cells. Study results and caveats: Memory subsets had estimated richness that was generally smaller than that of naive subsets.

A remark on this clone: Its target is not known.

Per the germline V gene, CDR1 is SQVTM and CDR2 is ANQGSEA. This CDR3 region has 14 residues. V dropped 1 base and J dropped 0 bases, with 8 bases sitting between them. The sequence derives from a man between 25 and 39 years old in good health. The chain recombines TRBV29-1 with TRBJ2-3, with D possibly TRBD1 on 5 matching bases. The sample consisted of naive CD4+ T cells sorted from blood. Specified subset: CD45RA+ positively selected. This chain's CDR3 is CSVEGGASTDTQYF. The CDR3 nucleotides read TGCAGCGTTGAAGGGGGCGCTAGCACAGATACGCAGTATTTT.